This T cell receptor beta chain was observed in a study of cytomegalovirus exposure and HLA in healthy donors. About this clone itself: No antigen is known for it.

With 60 Vbeta and 13 Jbeta primers, the PCR was carried out. Generated by immunoSEQ multiplex PCR, the TCRdb table keeps only in-frame clones and is missing some. Here the sample table reports more than 100,000 clones. The V and J ends lost 4 bases and 5 bases, in that order; junction bases with no gene match: 8. The CDR3 is 15 amino acids. Germline V gene lookup returns CDR1 LNHDA and CDR2 SQIVND (reference sequence). General observations from the study: Among immune exposure information, only CMV serostatus was available. Prior analysis indicated that the majority of TCR beta V segments exhibited productivity approximately 90% or approximately 30% of the time.

This clonotype was obtained from a man aged 35 to 55 in good health and CMV-seronegative. The chain recombines TRBV19 with TRBJ2-1, with 7 bases aligning to TRBD1. The sample was PBMCs. The CDR3 reads CASSKGRDRHNEQFF. The DNA of the CDR3 is TGTGCCAGTAGTAAAGGCCGGGACAGACACAATGAGCAGTTCTTC.